The 18 T cell receptor beta chains in this list originate from one sample, sequenced in a study of blood T cell repertoires in COVID-19. The data were produced by immunoSEQ multiplex PCR, yet TCRdb's version contains in-frame clones alone and is incomplete. The repertoire holds some 3,500 clones, with 76% as singletons. Sequencing used peripheral blood. These receptor sequences come from a human donor in a cohort sampled during active COVID-19.

This clone occurred once. This chain connects TRBV30 to TRBJ2-7; D is possibly TRBD1 (6 bases). Germline assignment: CDR1 GTSNPN and CDR2 SVGIG (reference sequence). V lost 4 bases and J lost 2, with 9 bases in between. The CDR3 is made up of 12 amino acids. The CDR3 reads CAWTGVPYEQYF. In DNA form, the CDR3 reads TGTGCCTGGACAGGGGTTCCCTACGAGCAGTACTTC.

V is TRBV15 and J is TRBJ1-4; weak D call: TRBD1 (6 bases). V dropped 3 bases and J dropped 2 bases, with 10 bases sitting between them. The V gene's germline CDR1 is LNHNV and CDR2 YYDKDF (reference sequence). The CDR3 loop spans 15 amino acids. The CDR3 sequence is CATSRTRGTNEKLFF. The CDR3 nucleotides read TGTGCCACCAGCAGGACCAGGGGTACTAATGAAAAACTGTTTTTT.

This clone was found a few times. The chain has TRBV21-1 and TRBJ2-7; no check of the table's D call, TRBD2, against the DNA was made. TRBV21-1 is described as a pseudogene. The CDR3 totals 18 residues. CDR3: CASTSGGAGAADSYEQYF. The DNA for the CDR3 is TGTGCCAGCACCTCGGGGGGAGCGGGGGCCGCGGACTCCTACGAGCAGTACTTC.

The chain has TRBV27 and TRBJ2-1; tentatively, D is TRBD2 (6 bases). The CDR3 is 15 residues long. Germline CDR1 is MNHEY and CDR2 is SMNVEV (reference sequence). Trimming took off 4 bases at V and 4 bases at J, with 14 bases between the two ends. CDR3 residues: CASSSRAEGYNEQFF. CDR3 bases: TGTGCCAGCAGTTCCCGAGCGGAGGGTTACAATGAGCAGTTCTTC.

CDR3 sequence: CAWSIREKLFF. CDR3 bases: TGTGCCTGGAGTATCAGGGAAAAACTGTTTTTT. The gene calls are TRBV30 and TRBJ1-4; no reliable D call. V lost 2 bases, J lost 8 bases, and 6 bases lay in between. The germline CDR1 and CDR2 sequences are GTSNPN and SVGIG (reference sequence). This CDR3 spans 11 amino acids.

The chain links TRBV5-1 to TRBJ2-1; TRBD2 matches 8 bases. CDR1 SGHRS and CDR2 YFSETQ come from the germline V gene. Unmatched junction bases numbered 5, after V lost 3 bases and J lost 9 bases. The CDR3 runs 13 residues. CDR3 loop: CASSWTSFGEQFF. The CDR3 DNA is TGCGCCAGCAGCTGGACTAGCTTCGGTGAGCAGTTCTTC.

This sequence joins TRBV20-1 and TRBJ2-1; D gene uncertain. In germline, CDR1 is DFQATT, CDR2 SNEGSKA (reference sequence). The CDR3 covers 13 residues. V lost 3 bases, J lost 4 bases, and 10 bases lay in between. DNA for the CDR3: TGCAGTGCTAGTCAGGAACCGTACAATGAGCAGTTCTTC. This encodes CSASQEPYNEQFF.

This rearrangement joins TRBV4-2 to TRBJ2-7; D not resolved. CDR3 length equals 12 residues. Trimming stripped 0 bases from V and 3 bases from J, with 3 bases between. From germline, CDR1 is LGHNA and CDR2 YNFKEQ. CDR3 sequence: CASSQDSYEQYF. The DNA for the CDR3 is TGTGCCAGCAGCCAAGATAGCTACGAGCAGTACTTC.

The V and J genes are TRBV19 and TRBJ2-5, with unresolved D. With 8 bases removed from V and 2 bases from J, the gap between germline ends came to 12 bases. CDR1 LNHDA and CDR2 SQIVND come from the germline V gene (reference sequence). The CDR3 totals 13 residues. CDR3 region: CASQSETQETQYF. Written as DNA, the CDR3 is TGTGCCAGTCAAAGTGAGACACAAGAGACCCAGTACTTC.

V is TRBV29-1 and J is TRBJ1-4; D gene uncertain. The CDR3 length is 11 residues. Trimming shortened V by 4 bases and J by 10 bases, and 10 bases separated the two germline ends. Germline CDR1 reads SQVTM; CDR2 reads ANQGSEA. CDR3 in DNA: TGCAGCGTTGCTGAGTACAGAAAACTGTTTTTT. It translates to CSVAEYRKLFF.

This clone was counted between two and nine times. This chain's CDR3 is CASSLTSGGPDEQYF. The CDR3 DNA sequence: TGTGCCAGCAGCCTAACTAGCGGGGGTCCAGACGAGCAGTACTTC. The chain employs TRBV6-5 and TRBJ2-7; 11 bases line up with TRBD2. With 6 bases clipped from V and 5 bases from J, the junction kept 9 bases outside the gene matches. The CDR3 is 15 residues long. In germline, CDR1 is MNHEY, CDR2 SVGAGI.

V is TRBV7-2 and J is TRBJ2-1; tentatively, D is TRBD1 (6 bases). Germline V gives CDR1 SGHTA, CDR2 FQGNSA. Trimming shortened V by 2 bases and J by 8 bases, and 10 bases separated the two germline ends. This CDR3 spans 13 amino acids. The CDR3 bases are TGTGCCAGCAGCTTAACAGGGTACGATGAGCAGTTCTTC. Amino acids: CASSLTGYDEQFF.

The rearrangement joins TRBV14 to TRBJ2-5; D unclear. This CDR3 spans 11 amino acids. Deletions cut 1 base from V and 7 bases from J, with 4 bases between. Germline CDR1 is SGHDN and CDR2 is FVKESK. The CDR3 DNA sequence: TGTGCCAGCAGCCAAGCCATGACCCAGTACTTC. The encoded protein is CASSQAMTQYF.

The V call is TRBV5-4, the J call TRBJ2-5, with TRBD2 matching over 10 bases. The CDR3 extends over 16 amino acids. J gave up 4 bases and V 2 bases, and 8 bases lay outside the gene matches. Germline V gene sequence: CDR1 SGHNT, CDR2 YYREEE (reference sequence). In nucleotides, the CDR3 is TGTGCCAGCAGCTTAGATAGACTAGCGGGTCCAGAGACCCAGTACTTC. Protein product: CASSLDRLAGPETQYF.

This sequence joins TRBV6-5 and TRBJ1-1; TRBD1 matches at 7 bases. This CDR3 comprises 13 residues. Germline assignment: CDR1 MNHEY and CDR2 SVGAGI. With V trimmed by 9 bases and J by 1 base, 5 bases remained unmatched. The CDR3 here is CASSRDRNTEAFF. DNA of the CDR3: TGTGCCAGTTCCCGGGACAGGAACACTGAAGCTTTCTTT.

This clone was counted only a few times. The rearrangement uses TRBV19 and TRBJ2-7; TRBD2 might be the D (6 bases). CDR1 LNHDA and CDR2 SQIVND come from the germline V gene (reference sequence). The CDR3 has 14 amino acids. Trimming took 5 bases from V and 5 from J, leaving 16 bases between them. CDR3 sequence: CASSVPGGLNEQYF. DNA for the CDR3: TGTGCCAGTAGTGTCCCCGGGGGATTGAACGAGCAGTACTTC.

V is TRBV3-1 (or the pseudogene TRBV3-2) and J is TRBJ2-1; the match to TRBD2 covers 11 bases. CDR3 length: 14 residues. Germline-derived CDR1 and CDR2 are LGHDT and YNNKEL (reference sequence). V lost 6 bases and J lost 7; bases outside the gene matches: 5. The CDR3 coding sequence is TGTGCCAGCAGTGTAGCGGGAGGGGGGAATGAGCAGTTCTTC. Residues: CASSVAGGGNEQFF.

In its sample, this clone was seen once. This chain joins TRBV6-2 or TRBV6-3 and TRBJ2-1; 8 positions match TRBD2. CDR3 length equals 14 residues. V lost 3 bases and J lost 3; bases outside the gene matches: 1. Per germline, CDR1 MNHEY and CDR2 SVGEGT. For the CDR3, the DNA is TGTGCCAGCAGTTATCGGGAGGGCTACAATGAGCAGTTCTTC. This sequence encodes CASSYREGYNEQFF.